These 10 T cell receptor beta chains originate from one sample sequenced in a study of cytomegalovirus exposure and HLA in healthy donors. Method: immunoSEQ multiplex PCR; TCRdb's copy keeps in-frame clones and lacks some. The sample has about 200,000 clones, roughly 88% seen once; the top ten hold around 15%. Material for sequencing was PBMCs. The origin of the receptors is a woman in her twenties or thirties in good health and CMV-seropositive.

The CDR3 here is CASSLSLGGRAYEQYF. The CDR3 DNA reads as TGTGCCAGCAGCCTTAGCTTGGGCGGGAGGGCCTACGAGCAGTACTTC. The rearrangement links TRBV12-1 to TRBJ2-7; the table's D call of TRBD2 was not tested on the DNA. TRBV12-1 is listed as a pseudogene. The CDR3 is 16 residues long.

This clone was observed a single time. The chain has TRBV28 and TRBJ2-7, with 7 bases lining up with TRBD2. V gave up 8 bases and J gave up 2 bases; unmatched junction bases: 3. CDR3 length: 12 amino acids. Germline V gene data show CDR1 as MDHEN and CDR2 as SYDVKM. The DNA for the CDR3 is TGTGCCAGCGTCGGGGGGACCTACGAGCAGTACTTC. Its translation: CASVGGTYEQYF.

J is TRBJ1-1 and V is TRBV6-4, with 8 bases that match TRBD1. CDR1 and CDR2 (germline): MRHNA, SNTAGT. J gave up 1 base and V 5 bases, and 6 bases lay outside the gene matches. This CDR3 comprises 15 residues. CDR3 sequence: CASSLGDRKNTEAFF. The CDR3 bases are TGTGCCAGCAGTCTGGGGGACAGGAAGAACACTGAAGCTTTCTTT.

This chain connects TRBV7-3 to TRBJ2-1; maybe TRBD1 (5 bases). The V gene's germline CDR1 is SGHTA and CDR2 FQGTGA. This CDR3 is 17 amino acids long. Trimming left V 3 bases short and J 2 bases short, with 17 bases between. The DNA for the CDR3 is TGTGCCAGCAGCTTCGTAGGGGTACCCAGCGCCTACAATGAGCAGTTCTTC. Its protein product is CASSFVGVPSAYNEQFF.

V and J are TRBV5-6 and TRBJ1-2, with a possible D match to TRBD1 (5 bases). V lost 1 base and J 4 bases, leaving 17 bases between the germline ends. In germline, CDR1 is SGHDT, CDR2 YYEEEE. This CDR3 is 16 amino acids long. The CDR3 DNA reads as TGTGCCAGCAGCTTGTGGGGACTAGACTGGGGCTATGGCTACACCTTC. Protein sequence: CASSLWGLDWGYGYTF. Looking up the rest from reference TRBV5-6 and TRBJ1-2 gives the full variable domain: DAGVTQSPTHLIKTRGQQVTLRCSPKSGHDTVSWYQQALGQGPQFIFQYYEEEERQRGNFPDRFSGHQFPNYSSELNVNALLLGDSALYLCASSLWGLDWGYGYTFGSGTRLTVV.

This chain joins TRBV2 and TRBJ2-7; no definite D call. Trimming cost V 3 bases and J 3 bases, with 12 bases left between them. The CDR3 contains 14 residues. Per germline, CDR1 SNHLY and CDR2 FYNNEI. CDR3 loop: CASSEYLRSYEQYF. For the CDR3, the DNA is TGTGCCAGCAGTGAGTACCTGAGGAGCTACGAGCAGTACTTC. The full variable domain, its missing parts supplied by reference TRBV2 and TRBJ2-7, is EPEVTQTPSHQVTQMGQEVILRCVPISNHLYFYWYRQILGQKVEFLVSFYNNEISEKSEIFDDQFSVERPDGSNFTLKIRSTKLEDSAMYFCASSEYLRSYEQYFGPGTRLTVT.

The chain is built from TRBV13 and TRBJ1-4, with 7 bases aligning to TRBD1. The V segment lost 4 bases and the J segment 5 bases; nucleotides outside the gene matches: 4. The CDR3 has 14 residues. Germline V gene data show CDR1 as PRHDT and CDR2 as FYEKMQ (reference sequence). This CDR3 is CASSSTGANEKLFF. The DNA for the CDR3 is TGTGCCAGCAGCTCAACAGGGGCAAATGAAAAACTGTTTTTT.

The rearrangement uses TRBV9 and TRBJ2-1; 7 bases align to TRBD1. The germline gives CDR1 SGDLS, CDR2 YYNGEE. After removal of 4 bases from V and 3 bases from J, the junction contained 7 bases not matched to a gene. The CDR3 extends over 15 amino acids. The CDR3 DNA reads TGTGCCAGCAGCATTACCGGACAGGTCTACAATGAGCAGTTCTTC. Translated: CASSITGQVYNEQFF.

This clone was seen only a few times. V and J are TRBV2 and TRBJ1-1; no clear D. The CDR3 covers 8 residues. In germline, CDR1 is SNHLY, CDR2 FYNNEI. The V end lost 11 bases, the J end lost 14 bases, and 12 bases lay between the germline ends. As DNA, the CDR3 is TGTGCCCGGGCGGGCCACTTCTTT. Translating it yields CARAGHFF.

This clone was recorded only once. DNA for the CDR3: TGTGCCAGCAGCTTCCGGTCTAGCGGGGGTACTAGCACAGATACGCAGTATTTT. Encoded protein: CASSFRSSGGTSTDTQYF. The chain links TRBV7-2 to TRBJ2-3; 10 bases match TRBD2. V was pared by 3 bases and J by 0 bases, with 9 bases of the junction left unmatched. The CDR3 spans 18 residues. The germline V gene encodes CDR1 SGHTA and CDR2 FQGNSA.